This is a list of T cell receptor beta chains from one sample in a study of Ad26.COV2.S vaccination and SARS-CoV-2 variants. Here immunoSEQ multiplex PCR was the method, and the copy in TCRdb shows in-frame clones only, minus some. This table has over 400,000 clones, roughly 90% appearing once. Sequences were derived from peripheral blood, sampled in a trial of Ad26.COV2.S vaccine versus placebo. Receptor source: a person between 18 and 60 years old who received the Ad26.COV2.S COVID-19 vaccine or a placebo. Each CDR3 is given with its conserved first and last residue. Fields, in order: clone size, J gene, V gene, D gene, CDR3 DNA, CDR3 protein. D genes are given only for firm matches. Clone size appears in some rows only: once, few, many, or a class for an expanded clone.

NA	TRBJ1-4	TRBV7-2	NA	TGTGCCAGCAGCCCATCCCAGATTTATGAAAAACTGTTTTTT	CASSPSQIYEKLFF
NA	TRBJ2-5	TRBV29-1	NA	TGCAGCGTTGAATTTCCGGGGGACCAAGAGACCCAGTACTTC	CSVEFPGDQETQYF
NA	TRBJ1-1	TRBV6-5	NA	TGTGCCTATGATGACCTGAGGGGGGGGCCCCATGAAGCTTTCTTT	CAYDDLRGGPHEAFF
NA	TRBJ1-5	TRBV7-8	NA	TGTGCCAGCAGCTATACAGGGATTAGCAATCAGCCCCAGCATTTT	CASSYTGISNQPQHF
NA	TRBJ1-4	TRBV20-1	TRBD1	TGCAGTGCTAGTAGCAGGGGGCGCGAAGGAGAGGAAAAACTGTTTTTT	CSASSRGREGEEKLFF
NA	TRBJ1-5	TRBV9	NA	TGTGCCAGCCTCGGAGGCCTCCCGGACCTCTCCGGGGGGGGCAATCAGCCCCAGCATTTT	CASLGGLPDLSGGGNQPQHF
NA	TRBJ1-5	TRBV2	TRBD1	TGTGCCAGCAGCGCAACAGGGGGCGAGGGCAATCAGCCCCAGCATTTT	CASSATGGEGNQPQHF
once	TRBJ1-1	TRBV30	TRBD1	TGTGCCTGGAAGTACAGGGGGGCCACTGAAGCTTTCTTT	CAWKYRGATEAFF
once	TRBJ1-6	TRBV28	NA	TGTGCCAGCAGTTACACCCCAAGGGGACGGTATAATTCACCCCTCCACTTT	CASSYTPRGRYNSPLHF
NA	TRBJ2-5	TRBV5-4	NA	TGTGCCAGCAGCTTGAAGTCGGGGATGGAGACCCAGTACTTC	CASSLKSGMETQYF
NA	TRBJ2-1	TRBV19	TRBD2	TGTGCCAGTAGTATATTCGGGGGGGGTAAATCGAATGAGCAGTTCTTC	CASSIFGGGKSNEQFF
NA	TRBJ2-7	TRBV4-1	TRBD2	TGCGCCAGCAGCCAAGATAGTCAGGGACTAGTCTACGAGCAGTACTTC	CASSQDSQGLVYEQYF
NA	TRBJ1-2	TRBV27	NA	TGTGCCAGCCGGGGCTCCGGTGCCGGAGAAGGCTACACCTTC	CASRGSGAGEGYTF
NA	TRBJ1-5	TRBV18	NA	TGTGCCAGCTCACCCCAGGGAGGTCAGCCCCAGCATTTT	CASSPQGGQPQHF
once	TRBJ2-6	TRBV19	TRBD1	TGTGCCAGTAAATCAAACAGGGGGCTGTTGGGGGCCAACGTCCTGACTTTC	CASKSNRGLLGANVLTF
few	TRBJ1-5	TRBV4-1	NA	TGCGCCAGCAGCCAAGATCTTCAGGGAGAGGTTAATCAGCCCCAGCATTTT	CASSQDLQGEVNQPQHF